These T cell receptor beta chains were read from a single sample in a study of CD8+ T cells in alopecia areata. Sequencing used immunoSEQ multiplex PCR; TCRdb keeps in-frame clones, though not all of them. The sample contains 200,000 or so clones, 58% of which appear only once. The sample was CD4+ T cells sorted from blood, taken at week 24, from a patient treated with tofacitinib. The receptors shown here come from a human donor with alopecia areata. Both conserved end residues are part of each CDR3. A D gene is named only where the DNA matches it firmly. The size entry is marked missing in some rows and otherwise reads once, few, many or a size class.

NA | NA | TRBJ2-5 | TRBV29-1 | TGCAGCGTTGAAGATCCCAGGGAGGAGACCCAGTACTTC | CSVEDPREETQYF
TRBD1 | NA | TRBJ2-7 | TRBV29-1 | TGCAGCGTTGAAGTAACAGGGGGCTTATACGAGCAGTACTTC | CSVEVTGGLYEQYF
NA | NA | TRBJ2-7 | TRBV2 | TGTGCCAGCAGTGACAGGGGCGGTAGCGAGCAGTACTTC | CASSDRGGSEQYF
TRBD2 | NA | TRBJ2-7 | TRBV7-8 | TGTGCCAGCAGCCCTGGGACTAGCGGGTACTACGAGCAGTACTTC | CASSPGTSGYYEQYF
TRBD1 | NA | TRBJ1-1 | TRBV30 | TGTGCCGCTACACCGGGACAGGGCAACACTGAAGCTTTCTTT | CAATPGQGNTEAFF
TRBD2 | few | TRBJ2-3 | TRBV19 | TGTGCCAGTAGTAAGATAGCGGGAGGACGCACAGATACGCAGTATTTT | CASSKIAGGRTDTQYF
NA | NA | TRBJ2-7 | TRBV7-9 | TGTGCCACCGGGGCCGGAGCCTACGAGCAGTACTTC | CATGAGAYEQYF
NA | NA | TRBJ1-4 | TRBV20-1 | TGCAGTGCTAGTGGGTCAGAACTGTTTTTT | CSASGSELFF
TRBD1 | NA | TRBJ1-2 | TRBV29-1 | TGCAGCGCTGGGACAGGGTTCGGCTACACCTTC | CSAGTGFGYTF
NA | NA | TRBJ2-1 | TRBV7-9 | TGTGCCAGCAGCTTAAAAGCTGACGTTTACCCCAATGAGCAGTTCTTC | CASSLKADVYPNEQFF
NA | NA | TRBJ2-5 | TRBV29-1 | TGCAGCGCGACAAAACAAGAGACCCAGTACTTC | CSATKQETQYF